This TCR beta chain was sequenced for a study of T cells in Graves' hyperthyroidism and ophthalmopathy. Study observations and caveats: Within blood appeared most thyroid clonotypes that had expanded above 0.001. Separation of ophthalmopathy from stable hyperthyroidism was achieved by a 13 V-J model.

As regards this clonotype: The antigen remains unidentified.

TCR beta CDR3 regions were amplified from RNA transcripts. The study used the HTBI primer set for a first-round RT-PCR of the TCR CDR3. Each CDR3 protein is one row after TCRdb ran MiXCR on the multiplex PCR reads. The profile shows 660,000 or so distinct CDR3 sequences, about 45% of them singletons. Any patient presenting with uncontrolled infection, other autoimmune disease, pregnancy or lactation was left out. For the diagnoses, clinical symptoms, serum thyroxine and TRAb, thyroid ultrasound and orbital computed tomography were used. Specimen: peripheral blood or thyroid tissue (not recorded which). This TCR was recovered from an adult man with Graves' disease, either hyperthyroidism or ophthalmopathy (not recorded which).

The CDR3 bases are TGTGCCACCAGCACAGGGGGCTTATACGAGCAGTACTTC. Translating it yields CATSTGGLYEQYF. This sequence joins TRBV15 and TRBJ2-7, with 8 bases matching TRBD1. The germline CDR1 and CDR2 sequences are LNHNV and YYDKDF (reference sequence). The CDR3 spans 13 residues. J lost 4 bases, V lost 4 bases, and 3 bases had no gene match.